This T cell receptor beta chain is drawn from a study of CD8 T cells in Susac syndrome (dated by TCRdb to the late 2010s). About the investigation overall: Repertoire sequencing was used to test whether CD8+ T cell activation and differentiation in Susac syndrome was antigen driven. The clonality of the CD8+ T cell repertoire was compared across over 9 healthy donors, roughly 14 Susac syndrome patients and under 18 multiple sclerosis patients. The paper's findings and limits, for the study overall: The number of individuals in the TCR sequencing and HLA analysis was acknowledged as relatively small.

This clonotype appeared a single time. Its target antigen remains unknown. Base qualities are not provided; no much larger clone lies one nucleotide away. Just one read gives weak support. RNA was extracted using the RNeasy kit, and roughly 0.45 to 1 microgram was reverse transcribed with random hexamers. The immunoSEQ multiplex PCR assay, covering 54 Vbeta and 13 Jbeta segments, was used to amplify TCR beta CDR3 regions. To correct PCR amplification bias, a synthetic template baseline was used for both primer optimization and computational correction. As for how the authors treated the data: Reads were annotated to V, D and J genes according to IMGT and were analyzed with immunoSEQ Analyzer, with only productive sequences retained. To calculate clonality, Shannon entropy was normalized by log2 of the number of productive unique sequences and then subtracted from one. For each patient and control, public and private clones were evaluated among the 100 most prevalent clones. Clones were defined as Susac-specific if absent from the healthy and MS cohorts, from 1052 published viral clones and from other ImmuneACCESS disease sequences. TCRdb reran the public reads through fastp at Q25 and MiXCR, keeping productive beta chains. Each CDR3 protein gets just one entry, which takes the most common genes and DNA from the rows behind it. The V and J calls and clone size come from TCRdb's table, not from the authors' own analysis. A total of around 300,000 distinct CDR3 sequences appear in this sample, roughly 85% of them only once. Roughly 0.21% of the sample lies in the top ten.

V and J are truncated by 5 bases and 6 bases respectively, leaving an intervening sequence of 8 bases. The germline V gene provides CDR1 SQVTM and CDR2 ANQGSEA. There are 10 amino acids in the CDR3, from cysteine to phenylalanine inclusive. Kept here is only the CDR3 DNA, which spans 30 bases and is read in frame from base 1. High-throughput TCR beta sequencing profiled peripheral blood CD8+ and CD4+ T cells from healthy donors, Susac syndrome patients and multiple sclerosis patients. The multiple sclerosis controls were treatment-naive patients whose relapsing-remitting disease, either stable or active, fulfilled the revised McDonald criteria. CD8+ TEMRA cells were enriched by FACS, while bulk CD8+ and CD4+ T cells were purified by magnetic negative isolation. Blood was drawn into EDTA tubes, processed within 24 hours, and PBMCs were isolated by density gradient centrifugation. PBMCs destined for TCR sequencing were cryopreserved in liquid nitrogen and later thawed in a 37 °C water bath. Purity of sorted or isolated CD4+, CD8+ and CD8+ TEMRA cells was at least 90%.

Sequencing was performed on CD8+ T cells from PBMCs. This receptor was obtained from a human donor with multiple sclerosis. The receptor chain draws on TRBV29-1 and TRBJ2-7; matching of 5 bases hints at TRBD1 as the D gene. The DNA reads as follows: TGCAGCGTTTCCACAGGCGAGCAGTACTTC. It codes for CSVSTGEQYF.